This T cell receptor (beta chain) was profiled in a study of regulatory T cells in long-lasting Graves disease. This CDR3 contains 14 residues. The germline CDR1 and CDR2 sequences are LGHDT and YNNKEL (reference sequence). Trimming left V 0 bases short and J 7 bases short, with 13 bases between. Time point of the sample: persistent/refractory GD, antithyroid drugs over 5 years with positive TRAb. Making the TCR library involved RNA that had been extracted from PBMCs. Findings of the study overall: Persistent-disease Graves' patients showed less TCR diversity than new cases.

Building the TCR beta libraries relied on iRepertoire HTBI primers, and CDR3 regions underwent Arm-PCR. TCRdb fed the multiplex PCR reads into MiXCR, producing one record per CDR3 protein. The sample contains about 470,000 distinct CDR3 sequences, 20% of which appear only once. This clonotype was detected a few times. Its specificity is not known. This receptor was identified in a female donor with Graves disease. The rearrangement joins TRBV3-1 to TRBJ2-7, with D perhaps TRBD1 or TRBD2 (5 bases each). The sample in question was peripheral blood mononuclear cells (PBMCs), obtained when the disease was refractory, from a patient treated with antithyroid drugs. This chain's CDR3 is CASSQEAGAGEQYF. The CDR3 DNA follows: TGTGCCAGCAGCCAAGAAGCCGGGGCCGGTGAGCAGTACTTC.